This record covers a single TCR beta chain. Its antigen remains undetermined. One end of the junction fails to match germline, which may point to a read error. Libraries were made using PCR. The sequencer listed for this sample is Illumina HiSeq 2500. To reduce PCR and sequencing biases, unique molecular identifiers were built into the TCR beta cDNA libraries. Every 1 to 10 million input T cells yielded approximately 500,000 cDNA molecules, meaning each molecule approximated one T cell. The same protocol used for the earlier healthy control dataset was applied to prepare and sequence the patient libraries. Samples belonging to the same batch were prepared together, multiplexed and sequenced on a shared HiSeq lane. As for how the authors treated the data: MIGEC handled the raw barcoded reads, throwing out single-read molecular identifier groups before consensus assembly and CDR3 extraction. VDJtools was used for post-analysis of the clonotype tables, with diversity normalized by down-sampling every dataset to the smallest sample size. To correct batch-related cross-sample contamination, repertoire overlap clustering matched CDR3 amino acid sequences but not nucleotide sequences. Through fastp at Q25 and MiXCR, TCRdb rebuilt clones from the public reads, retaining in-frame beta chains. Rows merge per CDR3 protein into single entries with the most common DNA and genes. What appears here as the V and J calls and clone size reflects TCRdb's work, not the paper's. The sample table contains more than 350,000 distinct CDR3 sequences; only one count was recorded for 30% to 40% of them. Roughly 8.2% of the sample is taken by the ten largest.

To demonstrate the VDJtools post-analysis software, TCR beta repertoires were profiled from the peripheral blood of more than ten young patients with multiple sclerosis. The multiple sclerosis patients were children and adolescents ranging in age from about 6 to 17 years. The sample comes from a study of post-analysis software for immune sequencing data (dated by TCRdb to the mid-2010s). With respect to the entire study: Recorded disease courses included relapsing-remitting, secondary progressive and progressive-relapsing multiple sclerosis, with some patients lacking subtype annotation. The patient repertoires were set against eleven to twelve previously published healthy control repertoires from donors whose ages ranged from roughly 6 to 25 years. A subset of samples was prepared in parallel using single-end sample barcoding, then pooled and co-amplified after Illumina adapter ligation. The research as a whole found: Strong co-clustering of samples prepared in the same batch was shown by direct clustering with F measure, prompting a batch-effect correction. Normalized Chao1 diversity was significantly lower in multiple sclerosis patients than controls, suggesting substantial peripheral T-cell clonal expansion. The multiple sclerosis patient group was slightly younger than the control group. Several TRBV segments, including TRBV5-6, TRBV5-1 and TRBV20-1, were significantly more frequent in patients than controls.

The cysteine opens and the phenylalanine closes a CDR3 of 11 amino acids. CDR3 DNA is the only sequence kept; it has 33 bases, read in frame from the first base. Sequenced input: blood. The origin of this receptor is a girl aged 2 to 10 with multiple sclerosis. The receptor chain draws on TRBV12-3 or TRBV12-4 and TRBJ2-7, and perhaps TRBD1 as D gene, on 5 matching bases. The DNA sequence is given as TGTGTCAGCCACCATGGGGCCGAGCAGTACTTC. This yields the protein CVSHHGAEQYF.